This TCR beta chain was sequenced during a study of T-cell reconstitution after alpha-beta-depleted transplantation in children. Findings and caveats of the study: Surviving recipient T cells and intrathymic progenitors accounted for some patients' high TCRbeta diversity at day 60. The main origin of T-cell counts and diversity one year after transplant was newly produced T cells.

On this clonotype itself: Its antigen is undetermined.

Unique molecular identifiers were used in preparing the TCRbeta library. TCRdb fed the PCR reads into MiXCR, producing one record per CDR3 protein. The sample shows about 300,000 distinct CDR3 sequences, 10% of them seen only once. The CDR3 totals 17 residues. Germline V CDR1 and CDR2: DFQATT, SNEGSKA (reference sequence). The junction had 14 bases not matched to a gene; V was cut back by 5 bases and J by 3 bases. This TCR derives from a boy younger than two with acute myeloid leukemia, due to receive a stem cell transplant. The sample consisted of PBMCs, taken before TCRalphabeta/CD19-depleted stem cell transplant. The V gene is TRBV20-1, the J gene TRBJ2-2, with 8 bases fitting TRBD2. In DNA form, the CDR3 reads TGCAGTGCTCGGGGGGGAAGGGTGGGGGGGCACACCGGGGAGCTGTTTTTT. Its protein is CSARGGRVGGHTGELFF.